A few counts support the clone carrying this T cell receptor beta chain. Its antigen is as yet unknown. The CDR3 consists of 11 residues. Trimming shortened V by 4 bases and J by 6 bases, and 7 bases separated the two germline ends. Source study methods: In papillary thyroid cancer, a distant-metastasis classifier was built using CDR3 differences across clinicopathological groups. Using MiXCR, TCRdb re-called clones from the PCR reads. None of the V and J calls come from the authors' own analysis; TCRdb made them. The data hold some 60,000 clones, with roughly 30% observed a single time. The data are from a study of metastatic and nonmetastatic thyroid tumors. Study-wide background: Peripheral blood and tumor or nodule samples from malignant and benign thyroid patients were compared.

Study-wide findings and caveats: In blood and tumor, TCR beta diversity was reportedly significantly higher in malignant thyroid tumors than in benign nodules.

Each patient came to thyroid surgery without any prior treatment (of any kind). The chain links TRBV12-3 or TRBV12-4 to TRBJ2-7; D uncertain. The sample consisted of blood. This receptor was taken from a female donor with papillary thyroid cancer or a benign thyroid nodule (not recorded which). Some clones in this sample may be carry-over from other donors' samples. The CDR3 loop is CASSSTTEQYF. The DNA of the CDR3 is TGTGCCAGCAGTTCGACGACCGAGCAGTACTTC.